The T cell receptor beta chain described here comes from a study of blood T cell repertoires in COVID-19 (dated by TCRdb to about 2020). Describing the broader study: The collaborator samples originated in the United States, Italy and Spain and spanned the acute and convalescent phases of COVID-19. Subjects who had been exposed to COVID-19, were actively infected with it, or had recovered from it provided the deeply sampled blood TCRbeta repertoires that made up the dataset. A freely available public database, intended as a resource for researchers studying the immune response to SARS-CoV-2, is where the repertoires were released. The prospective study material was composed of cDNA or gDNA derived from T cells, B-cell-depleted T cells, or PBMCs. Sample metadata almost always included a de-identified subject ID, COVID-19 status, age in years and sex. Samples were obtained from the ongoing ImmuneRACE study (first 160 participants) and from roughly 1,300 subjects provided by 6 global collaborators. Where HLA class I and class II types were available, the types were taken from metadata supplied by the sample provider, not from assay-based typing.

The paper as a whole reports these results and caveats: Clinical and demographic metadata were provided uncurated, with the amount varying by source and participant.

Participants in the prospective study were enrolled through a virtual design, were aged about 18 to 89 years, and lived in roughly 24 United States geographic areas. In the prospective study, cohorts were assigned on the basis of participant-reported clinical history obtained from a screening survey and a study questionnaire. Recovered participants in ImmuneRACE Cohort 3 were defined as having two consecutive negative NP/OP PCR tests, clearance from a healthcare professional, or resolution of symptoms. In the prospective study, whole blood, serum and a nasopharyngeal or oropharyngeal swab were collected from each participant by mobile phlebotomists. Participants in the prospective study had the option to provide additional blood draws and questionnaires over a roughly 2-month period. Prospective study blood samples were shipped either frozen or at room temperature before DNA extraction. Comments on this clone: It has no known antigen specificity. No much larger clonotype is one base removed from it; base qualities were not supplied.

The immunoSEQ Assay, a bias-controlled multiplex PCR, was used to amplify TCRbeta CDR3 regions from genomic DNA. For the original study's pipeline: Within the assay, amplification of reference gene primers was used to estimate how many nucleated cells each sample contained. To quantify the absolute abundance of each unique TCRbeta CDR3 rearrangement, sequence reads were collapsed and filtered. Productive Simpson clonality was computed per sample as the square root of Simpson's diversity index over productive rearrangements. Not all clones reach the TCRdb copy of this immuneACCESS table, which keeps in-frame sequences only. Checked studies attribute under half of the gap to unresolved V genes and leave the rest unexplained. The V and J calls and clone size are taken from that table; D and trimming were inferred from the DNA. The sample table shows approximately 360,000 clones, and under 85% are seen once. The top ten constitute 5.1% of the sample.

Sequencing was carried out using PBMCs or T cells enriched from blood (not recorded which). The clonotype originates from a woman in her 50s who had recovered from COVID-19.

Here the CDR3 is given as CASSLVNPGNTIYF. The DNA reads TGCGCCAGCAGCTTGGTTAATCCTGGAAACACCATATATTTT. This chain joins TRBV5-1 to TRBJ1-3; no D gene call is confident. V is pared back by 0 bases and J by 2 bases, with 6 bases lying between the germline termini. From cysteine to phenylalanine, the CDR3 is 14 amino acids long. This entry keeps only the CDR3 DNA: 42 bases, framed from base 1. The CDR1 and CDR2 encoded by the germline V gene are SGHRS and YFSETQ.